Sequencing of this TCR beta chain was carried out in a study of CD4 and CD8 cells across lung adenocarcinoma regions. MiXCR, applied by TCRdb to the PCR reads, yields one record per CDR3 protein. The sample has fewer than 10,000 distinct CDR3 sequences, 46% seen once. Samples came from patients with localized non-small cell lung adenocarcinoma. In its sample, this clonotype was seen a few times. The sample taken for sequencing was CD4+ T cells from the margin of a lung tumor. The receptor's source is a female donor with lung adenocarcinoma. The CD4 and CD8 labels of this study may be unreliable.

This CDR3 is CASSSTGQIGETQYF. CDR3 bases: TGTGCCAGCAGCTCAACGGGACAGATAGGAGAGACCCAGTACTTC. V is TRBV7-2 and J is TRBJ2-5; 7 nucleotides align to TRBD1. This CDR3 is 15 amino acids long. The V gene's germline CDR1 is SGHTA and CDR2 FQGNSA. The trim removed 4 bases at V and 4 bases at J, leaving 9 bases unmatched.